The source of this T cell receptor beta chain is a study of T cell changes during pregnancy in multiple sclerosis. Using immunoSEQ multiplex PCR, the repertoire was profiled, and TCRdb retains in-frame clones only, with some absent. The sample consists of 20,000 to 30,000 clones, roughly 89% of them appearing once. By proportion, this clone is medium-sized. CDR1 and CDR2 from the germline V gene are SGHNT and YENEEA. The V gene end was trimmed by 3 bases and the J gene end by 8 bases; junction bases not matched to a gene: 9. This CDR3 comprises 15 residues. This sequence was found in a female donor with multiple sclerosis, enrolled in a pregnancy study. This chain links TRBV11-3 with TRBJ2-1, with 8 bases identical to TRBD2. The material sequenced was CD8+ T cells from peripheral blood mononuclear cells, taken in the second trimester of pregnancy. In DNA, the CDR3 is TGTGCCAGCAGCTTTAGGGGACTAGGTCTCGATGAGCAGTTCTTC. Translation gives CASSFRGLGLDEQFF.